One and the same sample provided the 5 T cell receptor beta chains below, sequenced in a study of T cells in Graves' hyperthyroidism and ophthalmopathy. TCR beta CDR3 sequences were amplified from RNA transcripts. The HTBI primer set drove a first-round RT-PCR of the TCR CDR3. TCRdb ran MiXCR on the multiplex PCR reads and lists one entry per CDR3 protein. The sample lists around 400,000 distinct CDR3 sequences; roughly 25% were seen once. The sample was blood. The receptor source for this set is a man in his fifties with Graves' hyperthyroidism.

For this clonotype: This sequence may be a read error, since a much larger clone differs from it by one base. The chain employs TRBV27 and TRBJ1-2; no definite D call. Germline CDR1 reads MNHEY; CDR2 reads SMNVEV (reference sequence). The CDR3 extends over 16 amino acids. CDR3 nucleotide sequence: TGTGCCAGCAGTTTATATTTAAAACTAGCTAACAATGAGCAGTCCTTC. As protein: CASSLYLKLANNEQSF.

V and J are TRBV3-1 and TRBJ2-1, with TRBD2 identical over 7 bases. The length of the CDR3 is 14 residues. CDR1 and CDR2 from the germline V gene are LGHDT and YNNKEL (reference sequence). V shed 2 bases, J shed 3 bases, and the junction held 1 base outside the gene matches. For the CDR3, the DNA is TGTGCCAGCAGCCAACGGACTAGCTACAATGAGCAGTTCTTC. Its protein is CASSQRTSYNEQFF.

This clonotype was detected once. This clone may be a read error of a much larger clone one base away. In this CDR3 the conserved last residue, phenylalanine or tryptophan, is missing, so a read error is likely. The chain has TRBV2 and TRBJ2-7, with D uncertain. This CDR3 spans 14 amino acids. V was trimmed by 5 bases and J by 0 bases, leaving 11 bases between them. CDR1 and CDR2 (germline): SNHLY, FYNNEI. The CDR3 region is CASSLTQNSYEQYL. CDR3 coding DNA: TGTGCCAGCAGTCTGACCCAGAACTCCTACGAGCAGTACCTC.

This clonotype was observed at least ten times. The V gene is TRBV28, the J gene TRBJ1-1; no firm D call. V was cut by 5 bases and J by 0 bases, with 16 bases left in between. The CDR3 spans 16 residues. Germline V gene data show CDR1 as MDHEN and CDR2 as SYDVKM. The CDR3 bases are TGTGCCAGCAGTCCCTTAGGGCGCCGCCTGAACACTGAAGCTTTCTTT. Amino acid sequence: CASSPLGRRLNTEAFF.

This rearrangement joins TRBV29-1 to TRBJ2-5, with D possibly called TRBD1 or TRBD2 (6 bases each). Trimming removed 3 bases at V and 4 bases at J, with 15 bases between. The V gene's germline CDR1 is SQVTM and CDR2 ANQGSEA. The CDR3 totals 14 residues. CDR3 sequence reads: CSVDRMGGPETQYF. CDR3 nucleotides: TGCAGCGTTGACAGGATGGGGGGCCCAGAGACCCAGTACTTC. The full variable domain, rest sourced from reference TRBV29-1 and TRBJ2-5, is SAVISQKPSRDICQRGTSLTIQCQVDSQVTMMFWYRQQPGQSLTLIATANQGSEATYESGFVIDKFPISRPNLTFSTLTVSNMSPEDSSIYLCSVDRMGGPETQYFGPGTRLLVL.